Below are 18 T cell receptor beta chains sequenced from a single sample in a study of cytomegalovirus exposure and HLA in healthy donors. The primer mix had 60 Vbeta and 13 Jbeta primers. Sequenced by immunoSEQ multiplex PCR; TCRdb stores in-frame clones only, minus some. The sample has over 150,000 clones; around four fifths are singletons. Material for sequencing was PBMCs. Every receptor here comes from a woman aged 45-60 years in good health and CMV-seronegative.

This clone was recorded once. The rearrangement links TRBV11-3 to TRBJ2-1; D is perhaps TRBD2 (6 bases). The V gene lost 4 bases and the J gene lost 6 bases, with 7 bases spanning the gap. The CDR3 has 12 residues. CDR1 and CDR2 (germline): SGHNT, YENEEA. CDR3 residues: CASSSGGNEQFF. The CDR3 DNA follows: TGTGCCAGCAGCTCCGGGGGCAATGAGCAGTTCTTC. The full variable domain, in which reference TRBV11-3 and TRBJ2-1 provide the parts outside the CDR3, is EAGVVQSPRYKIIEKKQPVAFWCNPISGHNTLYWYLQNLGQGPELLIRYENEEAVDDSQLPKDRFSAERLKGVDSTLKIQPAELGDSAVYLCASSSGGNEQFFGPGTRLTVL.

This chain connects TRBV21-1 to TRBJ2-7; the table gives TRBD2 as D, unverified against the DNA. TRBV21-1 is tagged as a pseudogene. The CDR3 is 13 amino acids. CDR3 in DNA: TGTGCCAGCAGGGGGCGGGGGGCCGGCGAGCAGTACTTC. Encoded protein: CASRGRGAGEQYF.

This clone was seen a handful of times. The chain has TRBV27 and TRBJ1-1; a possible D gene is TRBD1 (6 bases). The germline gives CDR1 MNHEY, CDR2 SMNVEV (reference sequence). Trimming shortened V by 4 bases and J by 12 bases, and 21 bases separated the two germline ends. This CDR3 spans 14 amino acids. The CDR3 loop reads CASSSLDRAKLTFF. The CDR3 region has the DNA TGTGCCAGCAGTTCCTTGGACAGAGCAAAGCTGACTTTCTTT.

This chain uses TRBV15 with TRBJ2-3, with 10 bases aligning to TRBD1. The trim removed 3 bases at V and 4 bases at J, leaving 7 bases unmatched. The germline V gene encodes CDR1 LNHNV and CDR2 YYDKDF (reference sequence). The CDR3 consists of 16 residues. The CDR3 protein is CATSSLDRGGADTQYF. The CDR3, as DNA: TGTGCCACCAGCAGTCTGGACAGGGGGGGCGCAGATACGCAGTATTTT.

The table lists this clone with a count of one. The gene calls are TRBV7-2 and TRBJ2-7, with 13 bases aligning to TRBD2. The CDR3 totals 16 residues. Looked up from germline, CDR1 is SGHTA and CDR2 is FQGNSA. The junction had 6 bases not matched to a gene; V was cut back by 5 bases and J by 2 bases. CDR3 region: CASSQQLAGGPYEQYF. DNA of the CDR3: TGTGCCAGCAGCCAGCAACTAGCGGGAGGGCCCTACGAGCAGTACTTC.

This chain connects TRBV30 to TRBJ1-2, with a possible D match to TRBD1 (6 bases). V was cut by 3 bases and J by 8 bases, with 16 bases left in between. CDR3 length: 13 amino acids. Germline assignment: CDR1 GTSNPN and CDR2 SVGIG (reference sequence). CDR3 sequence reads: CAWRGGGPGGYTF. For the CDR3, the DNA is TGTGCCTGGAGAGGGGGGGGGCCGGGGGGCTACACCTTC.

This rearrangement joins TRBV19 to TRBJ1-4; 10 nucleotides align to TRBD1. The CDR3 is 14 residues long. Germline loops: CDR1 LNHDA, CDR2 SQIVND (reference sequence). The ends lost 7 bases at V and 6 bases at J; junction bases unmatched: 5. The DNA of the CDR3 is TGTGCCAGTATCTCGACAGGGGGCGATGAAAAACTGTTTTTT. This encodes CASISTGGDEKLFF. Looking up the rest from reference TRBV19 and TRBJ1-4 gives the full variable domain: DGGITQSPKYLFRKEGQNVTLSCEQNLNHDAMYWYRQDPGQGLRLIYYSQIVNDFQKGDIAEGYSVSREKKESFPLTVTSAQKNPTAFYLCASISTGGDEKLFFGSGTQLSVL.

V is TRBV27 and J is TRBJ1-5; the D is unclear. V was clipped by 6 bases and J by 2 bases, with 8 bases between them. The germline V gene has CDR1 MNHEY and CDR2 SMNVEV (reference sequence). This CDR3 contains 13 residues. The DNA for the CDR3 is TGTGCCAGCAGGGAGCTCGGCAATCAGCCCCAGCATTTT. It specifies CASRELGNQPQHF.

For this clone: Relative to the germline gene, one junction end is altered; a read error may explain this. This rearrangement joins TRBV25-1 to TRBJ2-2; 10 bases align to TRBD1. Germline CDR1 and CDR2: MGHDK and SYGVNS. The CDR3 has 16 amino acids. The CDR3 coding sequence is TGTGCCAGCAGCGAATACCGGGACAGGGGAGCCGGGGAGCTGTTTTTT. It is translated as CASSEYRDRGAGELFF.

The chain uses TRBV6-5 and TRBJ1-5; a weak D match, TRBD1 (6 bases). Per the germline V gene, CDR1 is MNHEY and CDR2 is SVGAGI. Trimming left V 11 bases short and J 2 bases short, with 19 bases between. This CDR3 is built from 15 residues. CDR3 residues: CARLLTGCGNQPQHF. CDR3 sequence (DNA): TGTGCCCGATTACTAACAGGGTGTGGCAATCAGCCCCAGCATTTT.

In its sample, this clone was seen once. The chain links TRBV18 to TRBJ2-5, with 9 bases matching TRBD1. This CDR3 spans 16 amino acids. Trimming cost V 3 bases and J 5 bases; bases outside gene matches: 10. Looked up from germline, CDR1 is KGHSH and CDR2 is LQKENI. The CDR3 protein is CASSPGMDRGWETQYF. CDR3 nucleotides: TGTGCCAGCTCACCTGGGATGGACAGGGGATGGGAGACCCAGTACTTC.

Written as DNA, the CDR3 is TGCGCCAGCAGTGAGTTCCAGGGAGGTCCCACCGGGGAGCTGTTTTTT. Protein product: CASSEFQGGPTGELFF. This rearrangement joins TRBV10-1 to TRBJ2-2; possible D gene TRBD2, 6 bases. CDR1 WNHNN and CDR2 SYGVQD come from the germline V gene (reference sequence). Trimming took off 1 base at V and 4 bases at J, with 13 bases between the two ends. The length of the CDR3 is 16 residues.

This clone was detected only once. This chain links TRBV5-1 with TRBJ1-5; 9 bases match TRBD1. CDR1 is SGHRS and CDR2 is YFSETQ in the germline V gene. After removal of 1 base from V and 7 bases from J, the junction contained 12 bases not matched to a gene. CDR3 length: 17 residues. The DNA of the CDR3 is TGCGCCAGCAGCTTGCAACCACAGGGGGCCGTAGGGCAGCCCCAGCATTTT. Residues: CASSLQPQGAVGQPQHF.

This chain links TRBV5-1 with TRBJ2-3; 7 bases line up with TRBD2. V trimming: 4 bases; J trimming: 0 bases; junction bases outside the gene matches: 8. The length of the CDR3 is 16 residues. Per germline, CDR1 SGHRS and CDR2 YFSETQ. Here the CDR3 reads CASSLSGGASTDTQYF. The CDR3 DNA follows: TGCGCCAGCAGCCTCTCGGGGGGAGCTAGCACAGATACGCAGTATTTT.

V usage is TRBV27 and J usage is TRBJ1-1, with D tentatively TRBD1 (6 bases). CDR3 size: 19 residues. The V gene's germline CDR1 is MNHEY and CDR2 SMNVEV (reference sequence). V lost 6 bases and J lost 1, with 27 bases in between. CDR3 sequence: CASSQIGGAGVGKNTEAFF. CDR3 in DNA: TGTGCCAGCAGCCAGATAGGGGGGGCTGGGGTCGGGAAGAACACTGAAGCTTTCTTT.

The CDR3 DNA is TGTGCCACCAGCGGTCGGACCGGGACAGGGCCTTATAGCAATCAGCCCCAGCATTTT. Residues: CATSGRTGTGPYSNQPQHF. J is TRBJ1-5 and V is TRBV15, with 9 bases aligning to TRBD1. V trimming: 5 bases; J trimming: 0 bases; junction bases outside the gene matches: 14. Looked up from germline, CDR1 is LNHNV and CDR2 is YYDKDF (reference sequence). The CDR3 totals 19 residues.

This chain joins TRBV5-6 and TRBJ1-2; a weak D match, TRBD1 (5 bases). The CDR3 is 15 residues long. Germline-derived CDR1 and CDR2 are SGHDT and YYEEEE. V was clipped by 2 bases and J by 8 bases, with 19 bases between them. DNA for the CDR3: TGTGCCAGCAGCTTTGGGGATAGGGGACTGGGAGGCTACACCTTC. Residues: CASSFGDRGLGGYTF.

This clone was found many times. The rearrangement uses TRBV6-6 and TRBJ2-1; TRBD1 agrees at 8 bases. J gave up 6 bases and V 7 bases, and 5 bases lay outside the gene matches. The CDR3 has 13 amino acids. CDR1 and CDR2 (germline): MNHNY, SVGAGI (reference sequence). Here the CDR3 DNA reads TGTGCCAGCACCCCGGACAGGGTCAATGAGCAGTTCTTC. It translates to CASTPDRVNEQFF.